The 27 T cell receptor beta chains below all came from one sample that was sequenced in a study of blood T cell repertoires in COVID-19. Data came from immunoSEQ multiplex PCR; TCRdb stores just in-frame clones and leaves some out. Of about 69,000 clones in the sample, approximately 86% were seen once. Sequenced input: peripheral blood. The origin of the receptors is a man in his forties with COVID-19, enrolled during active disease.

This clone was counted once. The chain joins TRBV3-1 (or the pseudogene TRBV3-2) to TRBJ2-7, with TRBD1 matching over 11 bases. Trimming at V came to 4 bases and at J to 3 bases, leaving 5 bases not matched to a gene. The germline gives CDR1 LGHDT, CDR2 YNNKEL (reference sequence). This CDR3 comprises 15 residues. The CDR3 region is CASSPPGTGGYEQYF. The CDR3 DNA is TGTGCCAGCAGCCCTCCTGGGACAGGGGGCTACGAGCAGTACTTC.

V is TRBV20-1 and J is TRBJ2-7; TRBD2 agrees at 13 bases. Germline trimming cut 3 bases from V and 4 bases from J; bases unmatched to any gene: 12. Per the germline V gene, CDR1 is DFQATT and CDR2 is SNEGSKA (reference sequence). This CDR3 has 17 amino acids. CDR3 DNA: TGCAGTGCTAGTCGACCTCCCGGGACTAGCGGGGTGTACGAGCAGTACTTC. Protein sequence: CSASRPPGTSGVYEQYF.

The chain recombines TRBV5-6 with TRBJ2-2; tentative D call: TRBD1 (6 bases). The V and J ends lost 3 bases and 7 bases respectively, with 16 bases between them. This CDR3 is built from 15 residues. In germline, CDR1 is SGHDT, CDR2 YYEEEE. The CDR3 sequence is CASSSLDRAHGELFF. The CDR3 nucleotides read TGTGCCAGCAGCTCTTTGGACAGAGCTCACGGGGAGCTGTTTTTT.

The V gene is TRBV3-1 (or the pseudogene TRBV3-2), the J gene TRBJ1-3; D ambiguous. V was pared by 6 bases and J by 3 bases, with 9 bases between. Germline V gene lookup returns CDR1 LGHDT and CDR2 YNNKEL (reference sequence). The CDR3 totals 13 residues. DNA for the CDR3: TGTGCCAGCAGAACTGGAGGTGGAAACACCATATATTTT. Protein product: CASRTGGGNTIYF.

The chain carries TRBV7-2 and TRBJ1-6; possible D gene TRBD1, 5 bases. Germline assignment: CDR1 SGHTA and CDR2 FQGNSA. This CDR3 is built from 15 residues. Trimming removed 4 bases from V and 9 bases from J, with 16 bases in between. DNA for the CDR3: TGTGCCAGCAGCTCCCCCGATCAGGGAATTTCACCCCTCCACTTT. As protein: CASSSPDQGISPLHF.

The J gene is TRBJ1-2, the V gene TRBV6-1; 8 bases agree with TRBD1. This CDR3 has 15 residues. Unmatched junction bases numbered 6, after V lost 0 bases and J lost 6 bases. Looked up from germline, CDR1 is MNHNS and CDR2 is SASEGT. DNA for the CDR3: TGTGCCAGCAGTGAAGCTTGGGACAGGTTGGATGGCTACACCTTC. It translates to CASSEAWDRLDGYTF.

DNA of the CDR3: TGTGCCTGGGCATGGGGAAGGGGGGGACAAGAGACCCAGTACTTC. Amino acid sequence: CAWAWGRGGQETQYF. The rearrangement joins TRBV30 to TRBJ2-5; perhaps TRBD2 as D (7 bases). CDR3 size: 15 residues. Germline-derived CDR1 and CDR2 are GTSNPN and SVGIG (reference sequence). Trimming took off 5 bases at V and 2 bases at J, with 18 bases between the two ends.

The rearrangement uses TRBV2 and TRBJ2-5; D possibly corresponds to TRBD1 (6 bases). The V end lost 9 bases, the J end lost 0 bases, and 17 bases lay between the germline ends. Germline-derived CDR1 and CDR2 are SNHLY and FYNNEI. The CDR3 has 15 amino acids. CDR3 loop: CASSEARGYQETQYF. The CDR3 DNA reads TGTGCCAGTTCCGAGGCCAGGGGCTACCAAGAGACCCAGTACTTC.

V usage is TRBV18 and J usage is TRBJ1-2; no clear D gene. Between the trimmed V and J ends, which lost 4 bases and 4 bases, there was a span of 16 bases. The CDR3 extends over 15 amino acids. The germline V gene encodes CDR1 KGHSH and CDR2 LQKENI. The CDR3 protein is CASSQDGLEGYGYTF. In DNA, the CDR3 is TGTGCCAGCTCACAGGACGGGTTAGAGGGCTATGGCTACACCTTC.

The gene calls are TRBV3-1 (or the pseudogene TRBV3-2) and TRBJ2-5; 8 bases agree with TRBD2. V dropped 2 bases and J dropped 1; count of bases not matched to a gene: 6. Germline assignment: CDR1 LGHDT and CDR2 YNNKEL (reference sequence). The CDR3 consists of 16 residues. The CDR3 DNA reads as TGTGCCAGCAGCCAACCAACCGGGACTAGCCAAGAGACCCAGTACTTC. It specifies CASSQPTGTSQETQYF.

CDR3 sequence: CASSTFGGRVHYGYTF. The DNA of the CDR3 is TGTGCCAGTAGTACGTTTGGGGGCAGGGTCCACTATGGCTACACCTTC. The rearrangement uses TRBV19 and TRBJ1-2, with D possibly TRBD1 on 6 matching bases. CDR3 length equals 16 residues. Germline values: CDR1 LNHDA, CDR2 SQIVND (reference sequence). V was trimmed by 4 bases and J by 3 bases, leaving 18 bases between them.

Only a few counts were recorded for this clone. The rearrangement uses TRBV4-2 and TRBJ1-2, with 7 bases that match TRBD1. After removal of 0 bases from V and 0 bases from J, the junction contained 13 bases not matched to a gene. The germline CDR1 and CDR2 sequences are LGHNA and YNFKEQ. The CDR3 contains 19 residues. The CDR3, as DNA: TGTGCCAGCAGCCAAGAGAGGGGGCCAGGGGGGTTGACTAACTATGGCTACACCTTC. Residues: CASSQERGPGGLTNYGYTF.

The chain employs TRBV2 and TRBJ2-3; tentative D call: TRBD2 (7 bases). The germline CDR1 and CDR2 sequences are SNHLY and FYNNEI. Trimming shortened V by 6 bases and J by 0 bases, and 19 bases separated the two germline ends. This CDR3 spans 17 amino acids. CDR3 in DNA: TGTGCCAGCAGCTCAGAGGGGGGGACCCCTAGCACAGATACGCAGTATTTT. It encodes CASSSEGGTPSTDTQYF.

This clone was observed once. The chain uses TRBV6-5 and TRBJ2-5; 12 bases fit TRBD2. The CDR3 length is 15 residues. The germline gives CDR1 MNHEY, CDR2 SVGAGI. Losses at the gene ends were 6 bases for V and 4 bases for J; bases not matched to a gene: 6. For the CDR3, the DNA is TGTGCCAGCAGGAGGACTAGCGGGGTGCTAGAGACCCAGTACTTC. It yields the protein CASRRTSGVLETQYF.

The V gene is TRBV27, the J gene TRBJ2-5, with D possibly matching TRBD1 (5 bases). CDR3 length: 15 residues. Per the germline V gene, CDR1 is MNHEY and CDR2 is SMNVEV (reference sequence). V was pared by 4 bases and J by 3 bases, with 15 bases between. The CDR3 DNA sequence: TGTGCCAGCAGTTCTGACTGGCGGACAAAAGAGACCCAGTACTTC. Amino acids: CASSSDWRTKETQYF.

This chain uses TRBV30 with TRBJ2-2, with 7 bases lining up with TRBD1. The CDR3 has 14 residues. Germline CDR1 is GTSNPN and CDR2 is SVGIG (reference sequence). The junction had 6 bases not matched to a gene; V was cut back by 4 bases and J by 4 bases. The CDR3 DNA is TGTGCCTGGACTCACAGGGGCGGCACCGGGGAGCTGTTTTTT. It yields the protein CAWTHRGGTGELFF.

In DNA, the CDR3 is TGTGCCAGCAGTCTCCAACTAGGCACAGATACGCAGTATTTT. Protein product: CASSLQLGTDTQYF. This chain joins TRBV6-5 and TRBJ2-3; D is perhaps TRBD2 (5 bases). Looked up from germline, CDR1 is MNHEY and CDR2 is SVGAGI. The CDR3 runs to 14 residues. V shed 5 bases and J shed 1 base, with 10 bases lying between them.

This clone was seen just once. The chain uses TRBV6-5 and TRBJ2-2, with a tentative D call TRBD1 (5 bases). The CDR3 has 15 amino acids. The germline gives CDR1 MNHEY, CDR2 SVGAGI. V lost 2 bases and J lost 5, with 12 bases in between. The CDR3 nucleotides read TGTGCCAGCAGTTACAAGGGGATGAGGACCGGGGAGCTGTTTTTT. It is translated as CASSYKGMRTGELFF.

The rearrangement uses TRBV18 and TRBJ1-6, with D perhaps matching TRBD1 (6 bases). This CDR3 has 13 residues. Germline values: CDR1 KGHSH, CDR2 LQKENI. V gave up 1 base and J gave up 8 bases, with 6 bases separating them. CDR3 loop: CASSPRTDSPLHF. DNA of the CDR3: TGTGCCAGCTCACCACGGACAGATTCACCCCTCCACTTT.

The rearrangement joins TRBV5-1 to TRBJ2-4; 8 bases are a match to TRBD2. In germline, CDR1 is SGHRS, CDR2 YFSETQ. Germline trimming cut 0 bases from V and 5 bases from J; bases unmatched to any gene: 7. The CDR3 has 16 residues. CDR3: CASSLEWRGAENIQYF. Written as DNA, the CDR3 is TGCGCCAGCAGCTTGGAATGGCGGGGGGCGGAAAACATTCAGTACTTC.

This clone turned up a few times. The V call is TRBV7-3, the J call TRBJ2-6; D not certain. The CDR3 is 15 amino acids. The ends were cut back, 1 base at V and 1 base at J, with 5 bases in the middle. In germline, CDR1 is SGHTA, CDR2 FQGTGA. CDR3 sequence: CASSLIASGANVLTF. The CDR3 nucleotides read TGTGCCAGCAGCTTAATAGCTTCTGGGGCCAACGTCCTGACTTTC.

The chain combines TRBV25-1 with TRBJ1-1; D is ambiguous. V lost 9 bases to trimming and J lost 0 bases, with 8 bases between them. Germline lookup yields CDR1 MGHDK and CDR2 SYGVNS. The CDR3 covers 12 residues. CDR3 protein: CASPQVNTEAFF. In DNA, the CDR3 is TGTGCCAGTCCCCAGGTGAACACTGAAGCTTTCTTT.

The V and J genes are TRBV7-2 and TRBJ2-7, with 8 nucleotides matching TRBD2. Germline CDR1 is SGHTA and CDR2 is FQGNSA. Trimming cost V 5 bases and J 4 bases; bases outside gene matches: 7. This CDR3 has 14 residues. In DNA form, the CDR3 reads TGTGCCAGCAGCCCGGCGGGGGGTACGTACGAGCAGTACTTC. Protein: CASSPAGGTYEQYF.

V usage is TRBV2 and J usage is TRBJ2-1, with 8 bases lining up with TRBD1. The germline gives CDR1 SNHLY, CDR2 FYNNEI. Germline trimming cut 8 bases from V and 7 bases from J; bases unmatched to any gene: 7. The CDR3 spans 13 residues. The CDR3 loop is CASGGRGRNEQFF. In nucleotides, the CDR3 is TGTGCCAGCGGGGGCAGGGGGCGTAATGAGCAGTTCTTC.

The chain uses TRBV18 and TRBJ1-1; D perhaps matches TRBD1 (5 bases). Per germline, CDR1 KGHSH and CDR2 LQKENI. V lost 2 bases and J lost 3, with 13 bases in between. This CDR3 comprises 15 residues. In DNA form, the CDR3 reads TGTGCCAGCTCACCATTACCAGGGCTAGACACTGAAGCTTTCTTT. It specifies CASSPLPGLDTEAFF.

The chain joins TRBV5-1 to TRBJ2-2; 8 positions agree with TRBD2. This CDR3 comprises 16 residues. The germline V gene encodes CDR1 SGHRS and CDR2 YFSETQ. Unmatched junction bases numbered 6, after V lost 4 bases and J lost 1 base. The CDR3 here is CASSPGGARNTGELFF. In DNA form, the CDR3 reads TGCGCCAGCAGCCCGGGAGGGGCCCGGAACACCGGGGAGCTGTTTTTT.

The CDR3 loop reads CASSPTGTVNTGELFF. The DNA of the CDR3 is TGTGCCAGCTCACCTACCGGGACAGTAAACACCGGGGAGCTGTTTTTT. The rearrangement links TRBV18 to TRBJ2-2; 7 bases line up with TRBD1. Germline V gene sequence: CDR1 KGHSH, CDR2 LQKENI. The CDR3 has 16 amino acids. V gave up 3 bases and J gave up 2 bases; unmatched junction bases: 6.